The 18 T cell receptor beta chains presented below share a single source sample, sequenced in a study of cytomegalovirus exposure and HLA in healthy donors (dated by TCRdb to 2016 to 2017). The protocol used for the library was the immunoSEQ multiplex PCR assay. A mixture of 60 forward primers for TCR Vbeta segments and 13 reverse primers for TCR Jbeta segments was used in the multiplex PCR. TCRdb carries this immuneACCESS record with in-frame sequences only. Its versions omit some clonotypes, under half of them owing to an unresolved V gene in the studies checked, with the rest unexplained. This sample lists over 85,000 clones; 70% to 80% were detected once. Roughly 9.6% of the sample comes from the top ten. Sample: PBMCs. The receptors come from a male donor in good health and CMV-seropositive.

This clone occurred once. The V and J genes are TRBV19 and TRBJ1-5; tentatively, D is TRBD1 (6 bases). Between the trimmed V and J ends, which lost 5 bases and 2 bases, there was a span of 25 bases. Germline V gene data show CDR1 as LNHDA and CDR2 as SQIVND (reference sequence). The CDR3 has 19 residues. The CDR3 sequence: CASSHRDLVWAFGNQPQHF. The CDR3 DNA reads as TGTGCCAGTAGTCACAGGGATTTGGTGTGGGCTTTCGGCAATCAGCCCCAGCATTTT.

The rearrangement links TRBV19 to TRBJ2-7; maybe TRBD1 (5 bases). Germline lookup yields CDR1 LNHDA and CDR2 SQIVND (reference sequence). Trimming left V 10 bases short and J 2 bases short, with 15 bases between. The CDR3 contains 13 residues. The CDR3 spells CATALGVPYEQYF. Here the CDR3 DNA reads TGTGCCACGGCTTTAGGGGTTCCCTACGAGCAGTACTTC.

The chain joins TRBV7-2 to TRBJ2-3, with 10 bases aligning to TRBD1. V lost 1 base, J lost 4 bases, and 2 bases stayed unmatched. The V gene's germline CDR1 is SGHTA and CDR2 FQGNSA. This CDR3 region has 15 residues. CDR3 in DNA: TGTGCCAGCAGCTTAGGTGGGACAGGGGCAGATACGCAGTATTTT. Translating it yields CASSLGGTGADTQYF.

This clone was detected only a few times. The chain employs TRBV4-3 and TRBJ2-1; D not certain. In germline, CDR1 is LGHNA, CDR2 YSLEER. Trimming cost V 2 bases and J 7 bases, with 12 bases left between them. The CDR3 length is 14 residues. In DNA form, the CDR3 reads TGCGCCAGCAGCCAATCGAGGAAGTGGAATGAGCAGTTCTTC. It translates to CASSQSRKWNEQFF.

This chain uses TRBV11-2 with TRBJ2-1, with D possibly TRBD2 on 6 matching bases. Deletions cut 2 bases from V and 4 bases from J, with 12 bases between. This CDR3 is 15 amino acids long. Germline CDR1 and CDR2: SGHAT and FQNNGV. The CDR3 DNA is TGTGCCAGCAGCTTAAGTTTGGGGGGTTACAATGAGCAGTTCTTC. It yields the protein CASSLSLGGYNEQFF.

V and J are TRBV11-2 and TRBJ2-3; D remains unclear. CDR1 is SGHAT and CDR2 is FQNNGV in the germline V gene. The CDR3 runs to 15 residues. Trimming removed 1 base from V and 2 bases from J, with 10 bases in between. The CDR3 bases are TGTGCCAGCAGCTTAGGACCCAGCGACACAGATACGCAGTATTTT. This encodes CASSLGPSDTDTQYF.

This clone was counted only a few times. The junction does not match germline at one end; this may be a read error. The V and J genes are TRBV7-7 and TRBJ2-2; a weak D match, TRBD2 (6 bases). There are 14 residues in the CDR3. The V gene's germline CDR1 is SSHAT and CDR2 FNYEAQ (reference sequence). DNA for the CDR3: TGTGCTAGCAGCCCGGGACTGAACACCGGGGAGCTGTTTTTT. It codes for CASSPGLNTGELFF.

This clone was seen a handful of times. V and J are TRBV6-6 and TRBJ1-2; D possibly corresponds to TRBD1 (5 bases). CDR3 length equals 16 residues. CDR1 is MNHNY, CDR2 SVGAGI, per germline (reference sequence). V was pared by 7 bases and J by 6 bases, with 24 bases between. In DNA, the CDR3 is TGTGCCAGCACCTCGGGGGGGTACCGGGATGGAGATGGCTACACCTTC. Amino acid sequence: CASTSGGYRDGDGYTF.

The V and J genes are TRBV27 and TRBJ1-2, with 10 bases aligning to TRBD1. This CDR3 has 13 residues. V shed 2 bases, J shed 8 bases, and the junction held 2 bases outside the gene matches. Germline CDR1 and CDR2: MNHEY and SMNVEV (reference sequence). The CDR3 DNA sequence: TGTGCCAGCAGTTTAGGGACAGGGGTAGGCTACACCTTC. Translation: CASSLGTGVGYTF.

The chain combines TRBV6-6 with TRBJ2-1, with 8 bases fitting TRBD2. V lost 2 bases and J lost 6; bases outside the gene matches: 6. CDR3 length equals 15 residues. The germline V gene has CDR1 MNHNY and CDR2 SVGAGI (reference sequence). The DNA of the CDR3 is TGTGCCAGCAGTTACGGGACTAGGCCCGGCAATGAGCAGTTCTTC. Translated, it gives CASSYGTRPGNEQFF.

J is TRBJ2-5 and V is TRBV19; D remains unclear. CDR3 length: 13 residues. CDR1 and CDR2 (germline): LNHDA, SQIVND (reference sequence). Trimming cost V 6 bases and J 3 bases, with 11 bases left between them. CDR3 in DNA: TGTGCCAGTAGGATATCCAGCGAAGAGACCCAGTACTTC. Residues: CASRISSEETQYF.

This chain uses TRBV29-1 with TRBJ2-1; 9 bases line up with TRBD2. The CDR3 loop spans 13 amino acids. Trimming at V came to 7 bases and at J to 4 bases, leaving 5 bases not matched to a gene. Germline CDR1 SQVTM, CDR2 ANQGSEA. CDR3 nucleotide sequence: TGCAGCGGGTACCTAGCGGGGTACAATGAGCAGTTCTTC. Residues: CSGYLAGYNEQFF.

V usage is TRBV4-1 and J usage is TRBJ2-1; 7 bases are a match to TRBD2. Germline V gene lookup returns CDR1 MGHRA and CDR2 YSYEKL. V dropped 0 bases and J dropped 5; count of bases not matched to a gene: 10. The CDR3 consists of 17 residues. The CDR3 sequence is CASSQEPAGEWDNEQFF. In DNA, the CDR3 is TGCGCCAGCAGCCAAGAACCCGCGGGGGAGTGGGACAATGAGCAGTTCTTC.

The chain combines TRBV6-5 with TRBJ2-1; 9 positions match TRBD2. The CDR3 length is 15 residues. Germline V lookup: CDR1 MNHEY, CDR2 SVGAGI. Trimming took 4 bases from V and 5 from J; bases not matched to a gene: 6. CDR3 region: CASSSRLAAHNEQFF. CDR3 DNA: TGTGCCAGCAGTTCACGACTAGCGGCACACAATGAGCAGTTCTTC.

This chain links TRBV5-4 with TRBJ2-1, with 11 bases identical to TRBD2. Germline assignment: CDR1 SGHNT and CDR2 YYREEE (reference sequence). Trimming removed 4 bases from V and 7 bases from J; junction bases left unmatched: 10. This CDR3 is 16 amino acids long. The CDR3 is CASSRMTSGTSNEQFF. CDR3 nucleotides: TGTGCCAGCAGCCGCATGACTAGCGGGACGTCGAATGAGCAGTTCTTC.

Here the CDR3 reads CASSQDDRSNTEAFF. The CDR3 region has the DNA TGTGCCAGCAGCCAAGATGACAGATCGAACACTGAAGCTTTCTTT. The chain recombines TRBV4-2 with TRBJ1-1; a weak D match, TRBD1 (5 bases). The CDR3 is 15 amino acids. V lost 0 bases, J lost 1 base, and 9 bases lay in between. CDR1 and CDR2 (germline): LGHNA, YNFKEQ.

This clone turned up a few times. The chain uses TRBV28 and TRBJ2-3, with no clear D. Germline V lookup: CDR1 MDHEN, CDR2 SYDVKM. V was shortened by 1 base and J by 3 bases, with 8 bases between the two germline ends. The CDR3 spans 14 residues. For the CDR3, the DNA is TGTGCCAGCAGTTTATTGGCCAGTACAGATACGCAGTATTTT. Translated, it gives CASSLLASTDTQYF.

The chain is built from TRBV6-5 and TRBJ2-7; the D gene is possibly TRBD1 (6 bases). CDR1 is MNHEY and CDR2 is SVGAGI in the germline V gene. V lost 5 bases to trimming and J lost 3 bases, with 14 bases between them. The CDR3 is 14 residues long. The CDR3 region has the DNA TGTGCCAGCAGTACCGGGACAAGTTACTACGAGCAGTACTTC. Encoded protein: CASSTGTSYYEQYF.